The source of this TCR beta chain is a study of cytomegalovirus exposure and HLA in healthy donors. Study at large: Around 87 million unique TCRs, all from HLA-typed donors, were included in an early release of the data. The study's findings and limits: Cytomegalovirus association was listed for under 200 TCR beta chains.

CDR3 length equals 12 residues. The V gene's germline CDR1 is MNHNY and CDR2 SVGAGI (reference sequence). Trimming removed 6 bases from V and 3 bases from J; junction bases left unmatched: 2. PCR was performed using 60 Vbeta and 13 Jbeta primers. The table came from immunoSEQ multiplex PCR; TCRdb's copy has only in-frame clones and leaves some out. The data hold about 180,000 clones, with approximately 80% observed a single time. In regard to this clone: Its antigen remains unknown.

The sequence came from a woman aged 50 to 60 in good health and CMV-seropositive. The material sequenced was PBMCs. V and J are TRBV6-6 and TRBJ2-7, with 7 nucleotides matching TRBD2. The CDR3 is CASSREGYEQYF. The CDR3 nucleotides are TGTGCCAGCAGCAGGGAGGGCTACGAGCAGTACTTC.